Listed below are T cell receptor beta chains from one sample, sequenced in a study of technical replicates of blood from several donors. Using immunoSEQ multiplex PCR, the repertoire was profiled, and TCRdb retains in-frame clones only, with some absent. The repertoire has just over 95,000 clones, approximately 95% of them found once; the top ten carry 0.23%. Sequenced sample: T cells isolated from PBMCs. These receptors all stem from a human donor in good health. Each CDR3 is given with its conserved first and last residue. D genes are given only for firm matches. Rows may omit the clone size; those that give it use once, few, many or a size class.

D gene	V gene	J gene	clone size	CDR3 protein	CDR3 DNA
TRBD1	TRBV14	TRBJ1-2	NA	CASSQGQGADYGYTF	TGTGCCAGCAGCCAAGGACAGGGGGCGGACTATGGCTACACCTTC
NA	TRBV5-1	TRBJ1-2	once	CASSLAQVYGYTF	TGTGCCAGCAGCTTGGCACAGGTCTATGGCTACACCTTC
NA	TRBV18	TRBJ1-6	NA	CASSRGRGNSPLHF	TGTGCCAGCTCACGGGGCAGGGGAAATTCACCCCTCCACTTT
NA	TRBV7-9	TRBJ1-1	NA	CASSRRGGPEAFF	TGTGCCAGCAGCCGCCGGGGTGGGCCTGAAGCTTTCTTT
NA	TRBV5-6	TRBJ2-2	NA	CASSSDMNTGELFF	TGTGCCAGCAGCTCCGACATGAACACCGGGGAGCTGTTTTTT
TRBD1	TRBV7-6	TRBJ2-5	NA	CASSLIAQGAYGETQYF	TGTGCCAGCAGCTTAATAGCCCAGGGGGCGTATGGAGAGACCCAGTACTTC
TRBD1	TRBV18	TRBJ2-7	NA	CASSPLGTGDEQYF	TGTGCCAGCTCCCCGTTGGGGACAGGGGACGAGCAGTACTTC
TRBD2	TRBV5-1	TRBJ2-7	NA	CASSLVGTSRFKNEQYF	TGCGCCAGCAGCTTGGTGGGGACTAGCCGGTTCAAGAACGAGCAGTACTTC
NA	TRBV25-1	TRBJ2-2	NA	CASSSMTGNTGELFF	TGTGCCAGCAGTTCGATGACAGGGAACACCGGGGAGCTGTTTTTT
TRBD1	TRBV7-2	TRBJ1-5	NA	CASSLTGARGNQPQHF	TGTGCCAGCAGTTTAACAGGGGCGAGGGGCAATCAGCCCCAGCATTTT
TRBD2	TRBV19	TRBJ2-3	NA	CASSPTSGGTDTQYF	TGTGCCAGTAGTCCGACTAGCGGGGGCACAGATACGCAGTATTTT
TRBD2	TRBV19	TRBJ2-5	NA	CASRHDPAGQETQYF	TGTGCCAGTAGACATGACCCAGCGGGACAAGAGACCCAGTACTTC
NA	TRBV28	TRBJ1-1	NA	CASSSPQAGGTEAFF	TGTGCCAGCAGTTCCCCCCAGGCCGGGGGCACTGAAGCTTTCTTT
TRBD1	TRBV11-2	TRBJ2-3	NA	CASSWGQGATDTQYF	TGTGCCAGCAGCTGGGGACAGGGGGCCACAGATACGCAGTATTTT
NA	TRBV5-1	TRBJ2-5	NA	CASSSHKETQYF	TGCGCCAGCAGCTCACACAAAGAGACCCAGTACTTC
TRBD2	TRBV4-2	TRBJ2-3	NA	CASSPTSGGLSTDTQYF	TGTGCCAGCAGCCCCACTAGCGGGGGGCTTAGCACAGATACGCAGTATTTT
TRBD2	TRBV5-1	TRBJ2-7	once	CASSERAGAYEQYF	TGCGCCAGCAGTGAACGAGCGGGGGCTTACGAGCAGTACTTC
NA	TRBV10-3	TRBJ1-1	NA	CAICSNPDKTEAFF	TGTGCCATATGCTCTAACCCAGACAAAACTGAAGCTTTCTTT
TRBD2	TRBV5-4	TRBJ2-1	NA	CASSQGLAGDEQFF	TGTGCCAGCAGCCAGGGACTAGCGGGGGATGAGCAGTTCTTC
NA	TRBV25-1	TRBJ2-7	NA	CASTPPGRYEQYF	TGTGCCAGCACCCCGCCGGGGAGGTATGAGCAGTACTTC
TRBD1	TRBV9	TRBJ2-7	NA	CASSGRLDRVEEQYF	TGTGCCAGCAGCGGGCGGTTGGACAGGGTCGAGGAGCAGTACTTC
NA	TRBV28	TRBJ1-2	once	CASRQALDGYTF	TGTGCCAGCAGACAGGCTCTGGATGGCTACACCTTC
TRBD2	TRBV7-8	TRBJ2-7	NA	CASSPPGRLADYEQYF	TGTGCCAGCAGCCCCCCGGGGAGACTAGCGGACTACGAGCAGTACTTC
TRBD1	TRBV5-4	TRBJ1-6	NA	CASSRGTGDSPLHF	TGTGCCAGCAGCCGTGGGACAGGGGATTCACCCCTCCACTTT
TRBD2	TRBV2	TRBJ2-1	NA	CASSLRGRPSGARAPEQFF	TGTGCCAGCAGTTTAAGGGGTAGGCCTAGCGGGGCCCGGGCCCCTGAGCAGTTCTTC
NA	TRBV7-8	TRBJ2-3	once	CASSFGGTDTQYF	TGTGCCAGCAGCTTCGGGGGTACAGATACGCAGTATTTT
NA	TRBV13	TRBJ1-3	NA	CASQGGVSSGNTIYF	TGTGCCAGCCAAGGGGGGGTAAGCTCTGGAAACACCATATATTTT
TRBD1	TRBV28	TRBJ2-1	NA	CASRLTGTGHGEQFF	TGTGCCAGCAGGCTGACCGGGACAGGGCATGGGGAGCAGTTCTTC
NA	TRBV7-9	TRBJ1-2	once	CASSLRRQEEDGGYTF	TGTGCCAGCAGCTTAAGACGGCAGGAGGAGGACGGGGGCTACACCTTC
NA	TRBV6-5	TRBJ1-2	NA	CASSYGASVGYGYTF	TGTGCCAGCAGTTACGGGGCCTCAGTAGGCTATGGCTACACCTTC
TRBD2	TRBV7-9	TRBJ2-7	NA	CASSLGGGRSSYEQYF	TGTGCCAGCAGCTTAGGCGGGGGGAGATCGTCCTACGAGCAGTACTTC
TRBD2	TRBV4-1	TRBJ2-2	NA	CASSPLPLAGGGGELFF	TGCGCCAGCAGCCCTCTTCCTTTAGCGGGAGGGGGCGGGGAGCTGTTTTTT
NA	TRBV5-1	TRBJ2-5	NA	CASSFRGAGGETQYF	TGCGCCAGCAGCTTCCGGGGAGCGGGCGGCGAGACCCAGTACTTC
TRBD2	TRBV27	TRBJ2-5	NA	CASSPYTGLAGGETQYF	TGTGCCAGCAGTCCGTATACAGGACTAGCGGGAGGCGAGACCCAGTACTTC
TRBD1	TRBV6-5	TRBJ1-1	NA	CASSYSVTGETEAFF	TGTGCCAGCAGTTACTCTGTGACAGGGGAGACTGAAGCTTTCTTT
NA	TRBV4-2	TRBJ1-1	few	CASSHLDGTEAFF	TGTGCCAGCAGCCACTTAGACGGGACTGAAGCTTTCTTT
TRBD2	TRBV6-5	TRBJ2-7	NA	CASSYAGAHYEQYF	TGTGCCAGCAGTTACGCGGGAGCGCACTACGAGCAGTACTTC
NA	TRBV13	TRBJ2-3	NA	CASSLGSQGIFPDTQYF	TGTGCCAGCAGCTTGGGCTCCCAGGGGATCTTTCCAGATACGCAGTATTTT
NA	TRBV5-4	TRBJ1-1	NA	CASSLFRGTNTEAFF	TGTGCCAGCAGCTTGTTTCGGGGGACCAACACTGAAGCTTTCTTT
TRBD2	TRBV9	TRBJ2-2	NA	CASSLKAGGRTGELFF	TGTGCCAGCAGCTTAAAAGCGGGGGGGCGCACCGGGGAGCTGTTTTTT
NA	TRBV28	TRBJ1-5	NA	CASISGAQPDGNQPQHF	TGTGCCAGCATTTCAGGGGCCCAACCCGATGGCAATCAGCCCCAGCATTTT
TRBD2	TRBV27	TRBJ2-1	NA	CASSAPPIPGLGPLYNEQFF	TGTGCCAGCAGTGCTCCGCCTATCCCGGGACTAGGCCCTCTCTACAATGAGCAGTTCTTC
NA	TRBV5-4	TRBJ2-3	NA	CASSLRPGWADTQYF	TGTGCCAGCAGCTTGAGGCCGGGGTGGGCAGATACGCAGTATTTT
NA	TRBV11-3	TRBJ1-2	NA	CASSLATDTGYTF	TGTGCCAGCAGCTTAGCAACAGACACAGGCTACACCTTC
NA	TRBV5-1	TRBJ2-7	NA	CASSLEDRDYEQYF	TGCGCCAGCAGCTTGGAGGACAGAGACTACGAGCAGTACTTC
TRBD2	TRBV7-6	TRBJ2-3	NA	CASSLSLTSGSSTDTQYF	TGTGCCAGCAGCTTAAGCCTTACTAGCGGGTCTAGCACAGATACGCAGTATTTT
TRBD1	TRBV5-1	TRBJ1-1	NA	CASSLTGGVKNTEAFF	TGCGCCAGCAGCTTGACAGGGGGCGTGAAGAACACTGAAGCTTTCTTT
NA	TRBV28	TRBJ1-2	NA	CAASKELTDYGYTF	TGTGCCGCAAGCAAGGAGTTAACTGACTATGGCTACACCTTC